Listed below are T cell receptor beta chains from one sample, sequenced in a study of neoadjuvant nivolumab and ipilimumab in lung cancer. Only in-frame clones appear in the TCRdb table, and some are missing; sequencing was by immunoSEQ multiplex PCR. The sample holds 15,000 to 20,000 clones, 80% to 90% seen once. Sequenced here: peripheral blood, sampled before neoadjuvant nivolumab, alone or with ipilimumab. Receptors were obtained from an adult with non-small cell lung cancer. Each CDR3 is given with its conserved first and last residue. The order of the fields is clone size, J gene, D gene, V gene, CDR3 DNA, CDR3 protein. D genes are given only for firm matches. The size entry is marked missing in some rows and otherwise reads once, few, many or a size class.

.,TRBJ2-3,TRBD1,TRBV5-4,TGTGCCAGCAGCTTGCCCGGACAGGGGGCGAATACGCAGTATTTT,CASSLPGQGANTQYF
.,TRBJ1-4,.,TRBV29-1,TGCAGCGCACAGAAGTCAACTAATGAAAAACTGTTTTTT,CSAQKSTNEKLFF
.,TRBJ2-2,.,TRBV5-8,TGTGCCAGCAGCGCGAACGCCATCTGGTCCGTGAAGAACACCGGGGAGCTGTTTTTT,CASSANAIWSVKNTGELFF
.,TRBJ2-3,.,TRBV18,TGTGCCAGCTCATCTAGTTACGTGTCTAGCACAGATACGCAGTATTTT,CASSSSYVSSTDTQYF
once,TRBJ1-2,.,TRBV9,TGTGCCAGCAGCGTTGACAGTAACTATGGCTACACCTTC,CASSVDSNYGYTF
.,TRBJ2-3,TRBD2,TRBV6-6,TGTGCCAGCAGTTCGGTGCGGGAGTACGCAGATACGCAGTATTTT,CASSSVREYADTQYF
.,TRBJ2-7,TRBD1,TRBV18,TGTGCCAGCTCGCCGGGACAGGGGGCCAACGAGCAGTACTTC,CASSPGQGANEQYF
.,TRBJ1-1,.,TRBV20-1,TGCAGTGCTCTCGAGGACACTGAAGCTTTCTTT,CSALEDTEAFF
.,TRBJ2-7,TRBD1,TRBV7-6,TGTGCCAGCAGCTTAGGCCAGGGGGCCGATCCTAGCTTC,CASSLGQGADPSF
.,TRBJ1-1,.,TRBV2,TGTGCCAGCAGTTGGGGGGGCGCAGACACTGAAGCTTTCTTT,CASSWGGADTEAFF
.,TRBJ2-7,.,TRBV6-1,TGTGCCACGTTAGGGGGTCACTACGAGCAGTACTTC,CATLGGHYEQYF
.,TRBJ1-1,.,TRBV11-1,TGTGCCAGCAGCTTAATACTAGGCACTGAAGCTTTCTTT,CASSLILGTEAFF
.,TRBJ1-1,TRBD1,TRBV29-1,TGCAGCGTTCTCAGGGGGGGATGGACTGAAGCTTTCTTT,CSVLRGGWTEAFF
once,TRBJ2-2,TRBD1,TRBV9,TGTGCCAGCAGCGTCGGGACAGTGAACACCGGGGAGCTGTTTTTT,CASSVGTVNTGELFF
.,TRBJ1-2,.,TRBV7-2,TGTGCCAGCAGCTCACCGGGCGGGTATGGCTACACCTTC,CASSSPGGYGYTF
once,TRBJ2-1,.,TRBV9,TGTGCCAGCAGCGCTGAGGACAGTTACAATGAGCAGTTCTTC,CASSAEDSYNEQFF
.,TRBJ2-3,TRBD1,TRBV5-1,TGCGCCAGCAGCCCGAGGGACAGGGACACAGATACGCAGTATTTT,CASSPRDRDTDTQYF
.,TRBJ2-1,TRBD2,TRBV5-1,TGCGCCAGCAGCGACCAAGGGACTAGCGGGGCGGGGGAGCAGTTCTTC,CASSDQGTSGAGEQFF
.,TRBJ2-3,.,TRBV6-5,TGTGCCAGCAGTAGGCGAGAGACGGATACGCAGTATTTT,CASSRRETDTQYF
once,TRBJ1-1,.,TRBV29-1,TGCAGCGTTCTCACAATAGCTGAAGCTTTCTTT,CSVLTIAEAFF
.,TRBJ2-3,TRBD2,TRBV9,TGTGCCAGCAGCGTAGAGGGCGGGAGGCCAGATACGCAGTATTTT,CASSVEGGRPDTQYF
once,TRBJ2-1,.,TRBV5-1,TGCGCCAGCAGCTTGGCCGTTCCAGCGATATCCCACAATGAGCAGTTCTTC,CASSLAVPAISHNEQFF
.,TRBJ2-5,.,TRBV18,TGTGCCAGCTCACCACCTTCCGGACAAGAGACCCAGTACTTC,CASSPPSGQETQYF
.,TRBJ1-4,.,TRBV19,TGTGCCAGTAGTGCTGGACTCGGAAAACTGTTTTTT,CASSAGLGKLFF
once,TRBJ1-1,.,TRBV18,TGTGCCAGCTCACCACCGGCCGGGAACACTGAAGCTTTCTTT,CASSPPAGNTEAFF
once,TRBJ1-1,.,TRBV7-9,TGTGCCAGCAGCTTAGCGGTCACTGAAGCTTTCTTT,CASSLAVTEAFF
.,TRBJ2-7,.,TRBV7-2,TGTGCCAGCAGCTTAGTGCCCTCGGGGCGTAATCCTACGCAGCAGTACTTC,CASSLVPSGRNPTQQYF
.,TRBJ2-5,TRBD2,TRBV7-8,TGTGCCAGCAGCACTGGGGGACTAGCTACAGAGACCCAGTACTTC,CASSTGGLATETQYF
.,TRBJ1-1,.,TRBV11-2,TGTGCCAGCAGCTTAAGGGGGAACACTGAAGCTTTCTTT,CASSLRGNTEAFF
.,TRBJ1-3,.,TRBV29-1,TGCAGCGTTGAAGCATCCGGAAACACCATATATTTT,CSVEASGNTIYF
once,TRBJ1-1,.,TRBV29-1,TGCAGCGCTCGGGTCCGAGGCCCTGAAGCTTTCTTT,CSARVRGPEAFF